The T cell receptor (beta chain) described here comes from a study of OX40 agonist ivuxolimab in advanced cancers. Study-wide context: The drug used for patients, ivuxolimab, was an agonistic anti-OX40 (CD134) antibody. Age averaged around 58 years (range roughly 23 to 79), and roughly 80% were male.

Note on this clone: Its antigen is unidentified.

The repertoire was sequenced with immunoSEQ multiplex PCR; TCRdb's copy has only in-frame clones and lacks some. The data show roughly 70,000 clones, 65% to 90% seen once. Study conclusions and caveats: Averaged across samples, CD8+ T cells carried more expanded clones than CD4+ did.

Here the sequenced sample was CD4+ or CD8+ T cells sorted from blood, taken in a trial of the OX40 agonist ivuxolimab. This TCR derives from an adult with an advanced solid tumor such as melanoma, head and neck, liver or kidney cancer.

This chain's CDR3 is CASSLRQGRTDTQYF. The CDR3 region has the DNA TGTGCCAGCAGTCTTAGACAGGGGCGGACAGATACGCAGTATTTT. V and J are TRBV27 and TRBJ2-3, with 8 positions matching TRBD1. The CDR3 runs 15 residues. The germline V gene encodes CDR1 MNHEY and CDR2 SMNVEV (reference sequence). Trimming cost V 5 bases and J 3 bases; bases outside gene matches: 7.